This TCR beta chain was documented in a study of early T cells in non-severe SARS-CoV-2 infection. Study as a whole: The chains were unpaired, and the sequenced material was bulk RNA from unsorted whole blood.

Individual cDNA molecules carried attached unique molecular identifiers. TCRdb reanalysed the 5' RACE reads using MiXCR and keeps one entry per CDR3 protein. The data hold about 76,000 distinct CDR3 sequences, with over 9% observed a single time. There are a few counts of this clonotype. Trimming took 6 bases from V and 7 from J; bases not matched to a gene: 9. Germline V gene data show CDR1 as SQVTM and CDR2 as ANQGSEA. The CDR3 totals 12 residues. This clonotype was sampled from an adult who was a healthcare worker with PCR-confirmed SARS-CoV-2 infection or an uninfected control (not recorded which). The chain employs TRBV29-1 and TRBJ2-7; 7 bases agree with TRBD1. Material: whole blood. This CDR3 is CSVNRQGREQYF. The CDR3 nucleotides read TGCAGCGTCAACCGACAGGGTCGGGAGCAGTACTTC.